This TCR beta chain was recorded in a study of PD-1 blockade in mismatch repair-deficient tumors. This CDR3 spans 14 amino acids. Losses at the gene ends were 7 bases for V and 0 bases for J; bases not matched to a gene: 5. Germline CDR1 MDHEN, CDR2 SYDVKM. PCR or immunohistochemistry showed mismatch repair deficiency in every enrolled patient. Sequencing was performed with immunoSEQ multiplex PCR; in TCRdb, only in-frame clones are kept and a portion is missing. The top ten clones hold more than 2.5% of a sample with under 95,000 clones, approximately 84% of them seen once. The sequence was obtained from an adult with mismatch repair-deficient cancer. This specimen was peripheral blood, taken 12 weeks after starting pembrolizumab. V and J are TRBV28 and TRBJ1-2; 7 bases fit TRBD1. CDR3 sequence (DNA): TGTGCCAGCACCGCGGGACAGTCTAACTATGGCTACACCTTC. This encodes CASTAGQSNYGYTF.